Below, 25 T cell receptor beta chains from the same sample are listed, as sequenced in a study of T cell changes during pregnancy in multiple sclerosis. The protocol was immunoSEQ multiplex PCR, while the TCRdb copy is restricted to in-frame clones and leaves out a portion. The top ten hold roughly 2.1% of the sample, which has 55,000 to 95,000 clones, over 85% seen once. Sequences were derived from peripheral blood, sampled in the second trimester of pregnancy. These receptors all come from a female donor in good health, enrolled as a control in a pregnancy study.

This rearrangement joins TRBV5-4 to TRBJ2-3; 7 bases are shared with TRBD1. V shed 4 bases and J 0 bases; nucleotides not matched to a gene: 11. Looked up from germline, CDR1 is SGHNT and CDR2 is YYREEE (reference sequence). CDR3 length equals 17 residues. This chain's CDR3 is CASSRPPGTASTDTQYF. For the CDR3, the DNA is TGTGCCAGCAGCCGACCCCCCGGGACAGCTAGCACAGATACGCAGTATTTT.

V is TRBV5-6 and J is TRBJ1-3; D gene ambiguous. Germline CDR1 is SGHDT and CDR2 is YYEEEE. V shed 4 bases and J shed 0 bases, with 14 bases lying between them. This CDR3 comprises 16 residues. In DNA form, the CDR3 reads TGTGCCAGCAGCAAACAGTTACTGGGCTCTGGAAACACCATATATTTT. This sequence encodes CASSKQLLGSGNTIYF.

The J gene is TRBJ1-4, the V gene TRBV15; no definite D call. This CDR3 has 15 amino acids. Germline V CDR1 and CDR2: LNHNV, YYDKDF (reference sequence). V gave up 1 base and J gave up 4 bases, with 10 bases separating them. In DNA form, the CDR3 reads TGTGCCACCAGCAGAGGCGGGTTGCTTAATGAAAAACTGTTTTTT. This encodes CATSRGGLLNEKLFF.

The chain couples TRBV7-9 to TRBJ1-1; 9 bases map to TRBD1. Trimming took 3 bases from V and 4 from J; bases not matched to a gene: 3. The germline V gene has CDR1 SEHNR and CDR2 FQNEAQ (reference sequence). CDR3 length: 14 residues. The DNA for the CDR3 is TGTGCCAGCAGCTTGATGGGACAGGGCACTGAAGCTTTCTTT. Protein sequence: CASSLMGQGTEAFF.

The chain has TRBV7-2 and TRBJ2-7; D is ambiguous. CDR1 is SGHTA and CDR2 is FQGNSA in the germline V gene. The CDR3 consists of 14 residues. V lost 1 base, J lost 6 bases, and 13 bases lay in between. CDR3 DNA sequence: TGTGCCAGCAGCTTAGTGGTGCTATCGGGCGAGCAGTACTTC. Protein product: CASSLVVLSGEQYF.

The V call is TRBV19, the J call TRBJ1-2; TRBD1 agrees at 9 bases. The germline gives CDR1 LNHDA, CDR2 SQIVND (reference sequence). CDR3 size: 18 residues. V was pared by 2 bases and J by 5 bases, with 15 bases of the junction left unmatched. The CDR3: CASSIRPGQGIPIYGYTF. CDR3 coding DNA: TGTGCCAGTAGTATAAGACCGGGACAGGGAATCCCTATATATGGCTACACCTTC.

The chain joins TRBV7-3 to TRBJ2-1, with 7 bases identical to TRBD2. CDR1 SGHTA and CDR2 FQGTGA come from the germline V gene. V gave up 5 bases and J gave up 7 bases; unmatched junction bases: 14. The CDR3 covers 16 residues. This CDR3 is CASSRVGTKTSNEQFF. DNA of the CDR3: TGTGCCAGCAGCCGGGTGGGGACTAAGACCTCTAATGAGCAGTTCTTC. The full variable domain, its missing parts supplied by reference TRBV7-3 and TRBJ2-1, is GAGVSQTPSNKVTEKGKYVELRCDPISGHTALYWYRQSLGQGPEFLIYFQGTGAADDSGLPNDRFFAVRPEGSVSTLKIQRTERGDSAVYLCASSRVGTKTSNEQFFGPGTRLTVL.

This clone was recorded only once. V usage is TRBV28 and J usage is TRBJ2-1; TRBD2 agrees at 15 bases. V shed 3 bases, J shed 8 bases, and the junction held 20 bases outside the gene matches. Germline values: CDR1 MDHEN, CDR2 SYDVKM. The length of the CDR3 is 21 residues. The DNA for the CDR3 is TGTGCCAGCAGTTTGGCGGTGGGACTAGCGGGGGGCGAATATCGGAGGGATGAGCAGTTCTTC. Residues: CASSLAVGLAGGEYRRDEQFF.

J is TRBJ1-1 and V is TRBV28; 8 nucleotides match TRBD1. The CDR3 sequence is 15 residues long. Unmatched junction bases numbered 10, after V lost 5 bases and J lost 5 bases. The germline V gene has CDR1 MDHEN and CDR2 SYDVKM. CDR3 sequence (DNA): TGTGCCAGCAGTCCAGGGGGCGCGGGAAATACTGAAGCTTTCTTT. This sequence encodes CASSPGGAGNTEAFF.

The chain links TRBV4-2 to TRBJ2-7, with TRBD1 identical over 8 bases. Looked up from germline, CDR1 is LGHNA and CDR2 is YNFKEQ. The CDR3 is 14 residues long. Trimming cost V 2 bases and J 6 bases; bases outside gene matches: 6. CDR3 sequence (DNA): TGTGCCAGCAGCCAACCCGACAGGGGAGGCGAGCAGTACTTC. The encoded protein is CASSQPDRGGEQYF.

The V and J genes are TRBV19 and TRBJ2-2, with TRBD1 as a possible D gene (6 bases). Trimming removed 10 bases at V and 0 bases at J, with 12 bases between. CDR1 and CDR2 (germline): LNHDA, SQIVND (reference sequence). This CDR3 is 14 amino acids long. The CDR3 DNA follows: TGTGCCACCATGGGGACACCGAACACCGGGGAGCTGTTTTTT. This gives the protein CATMGTPNTGELFF.

The V and J genes are TRBV2 and TRBJ2-4; the D gene is possibly TRBD2 (6 bases). V was clipped by 0 bases and J by 2 bases, with 20 bases between them. Germline CDR1 and CDR2: SNHLY and FYNNEI. There are 19 residues in the CDR3. In nucleotides, the CDR3 is TGTGCCAGCAGTGAAGCCGAGCGGGCGAGCACTAATACCAAAAACATTCAGTACTTC. Translating gives CASSEAERASTNTKNIQYF.

The chain links TRBV7-9 to TRBJ2-7; TRBD2 aligns across 7 bases. The CDR3 length is 14 residues. The germline V gene has CDR1 SEHNR and CDR2 FQNEAQ (reference sequence). J lost 7 bases, V lost 5 bases, and 11 bases had no gene match. The CDR3 coding sequence is TGTGCCAGCAGCCCCCAAGGGGAGGGGTCGGAGCAGTACTTC. Translation gives CASSPQGEGSEQYF.

The J gene is TRBJ2-7, the V gene TRBV4-3, with D tentatively TRBD1 (6 bases). Trimming pared 0 bases from V and 2 bases from J, leaving 8 bases between. Germline V lookup: CDR1 LGHNA, CDR2 YSLEER. This CDR3 is 14 amino acids long. The CDR3 nucleotides are TGCGCCAGCAGCCAAGACTCAGGGGCCTACGAGCAGTACTTC. It encodes CASSQDSGAYEQYF.

The V call is TRBV7-2, the J call TRBJ1-5; D unclear. This CDR3 has 17 residues. The germline V gene has CDR1 SGHTA and CDR2 FQGNSA. V was cut by 2 bases and J by 2 bases, with 16 bases left in between. The CDR3 coding sequence is TGTGCCAGCAGCTTAAACGTACTTCCTGGGCGCAATCAGCCCCAGCATTTT. Protein sequence: CASSLNVLPGRNQPQHF.

The CDR3: CASSLRAEVPEAFF. The CDR3, as DNA: TGTGCCAGCAGCTTGAGGGCCGAGGTTCCTGAAGCTTTCTTT. The chain employs TRBV6-6 and TRBJ1-1; D gene ambiguous. Trimming shortened V by 6 bases and J by 6 bases, and 17 bases separated the two germline ends. The CDR3 loop spans 14 amino acids. Germline-derived CDR1 and CDR2 are MNHNY and SVGAGI (reference sequence).

The chain carries TRBV7-8 and TRBJ1-5, with unresolved D. The germline CDR1 and CDR2 sequences are SGHVS and FQNEAQ. With 5 bases removed from V and 3 bases from J, the gap between germline ends came to 8 bases. This CDR3 has 13 amino acids. CDR3 sequence reads: CASSLNSNQPQHF. Written as DNA, the CDR3 is TGTGCCAGCAGCCTCAACTCCAATCAGCCCCAGCATTTT.

This clone has only a few counts. This chain joins TRBV7-2 and TRBJ2-2; a weak D match, TRBD1 (6 bases). CDR1 is SGHTA and CDR2 is FQGNSA in the germline V gene. Trimming removed 6 bases from V and 0 bases from J, with 8 bases in between. This CDR3 region has 14 residues. The CDR3 DNA follows: TGTGCCAGCAGACAGGGTGCGAACACCGGGGAGCTGTTTTTT. It specifies CASRQGANTGELFF.

This clone occurred a few times. V and J are TRBV29-1 and TRBJ1-1; TRBD1 might be the D (6 bases). Germline V gives CDR1 SQVTM, CDR2 ANQGSEA. This CDR3 has 13 residues. V shed 7 bases and J shed 4 bases, with 16 bases lying between them. DNA of the CDR3: TGCAGCGCCCGAAGGGGGATAGGCACTGAAGCTTTCTTT. It yields the protein CSARRGIGTEAFF. Using reference TRBV29-1 and TRBJ1-1 for the parts outside the CDR3, the full variable domain is SAVISQKPSRDICQRGTSLTIQCQVDSQVTMMFWYRQQPGQSLTLIATANQGSEATYESGFVIDKFPISRPNLTFSTLTVSNMSPEDSSIYLCSARRGIGTEAFFGQGTRLTVV.

The chain recombines TRBV4-3 with TRBJ2-5; 9 bases align to TRBD1. CDR1 is LGHNA and CDR2 is YSLEER in the germline V gene. This CDR3 spans 15 amino acids. Unmatched junction bases numbered 8, after V lost 3 bases and J lost 6 bases. CDR3 nucleotides: TGCGCCAGCAGCCACACGGACAGGGGTAGGAAGACCCAGTACTTC. It translates to CASSHTDRGRKTQYF.

V is TRBV19 and J is TRBJ2-2; 7 bases align to TRBD2. The junction had 8 bases not matched to a gene; V was cut back by 7 bases and J by 0 bases. CDR3 length: 16 residues. CDR1 LNHDA and CDR2 SQIVND come from the germline V gene (reference sequence). The CDR3 region is CASTNPRGANTGELFF. The CDR3 DNA reads as TGTGCCAGTACCAACCCACGGGGGGCGAACACCGGGGAGCTGTTTTTT.

This sequence joins TRBV7-2 and TRBJ2-5; the match to TRBD1 covers 9 bases. Germline V lookup: CDR1 SGHTA, CDR2 FQGNSA. This CDR3 contains 13 residues. Trimming at V came to 7 bases and at J to 5 bases, leaving 5 bases not matched to a gene. CDR3 DNA sequence: TGTGCCAGCATCTTGGACAGGGGTGAGACCCAGTACTTC. The encoded protein is CASILDRGETQYF.

The rearrangement joins TRBV12-5 to TRBJ1-1; maybe TRBD1 (5 bases). This CDR3 is built from 12 residues. CDR1 is LGHNT and CDR2 is FRNRAP in the germline V gene. With 9 bases removed from V and 3 bases from J, the gap between germline ends came to 11 bases. The DNA of the CDR3 is TGTGCTAGCTTGGCAGGGTACACTGAAGCTTTCTTT. This codes for CASLAGYTEAFF.

This clone has only one observation. V is TRBV18 and J is TRBJ2-2; D might be TRBD2 (6 bases). Germline CDR1 reads KGHSH; CDR2 reads LQKENI. The CDR3 sequence is 16 residues long. V dropped 0 bases and J dropped 1 base, with 9 bases sitting between them. The chain's CDR3 is CASSPPGGRNTGELFF. CDR3 bases: TGTGCCAGCTCACCACCGGGGGGACGGAACACCGGGGAGCTGTTTTTT.

This chain links TRBV2 with TRBJ1-1, with 8 bases lining up with TRBD1. Trimming cost V 6 bases and J 6 bases; bases outside gene matches: 12. Germline CDR1 reads SNHLY; CDR2 reads FYNNEI. CDR3 length: 15 amino acids. The CDR3: CASSGQGGGVAEAFF. The CDR3 coding sequence is TGTGCCAGCAGCGGACAGGGTGGAGGTGTGGCTGAAGCTTTCTTT.